These 17 T cell receptor beta chains came from one sample sequenced in a study of blood T cell repertoires in COVID-19. The data were produced by immunoSEQ multiplex PCR, yet TCRdb's version contains in-frame clones alone and is incomplete. The data hold some 270,000 clones, with around 86% observed a single time. The sequenced sample was peripheral blood. The origin of the receptors is a man aged 45-60 years with acute or convalescent COVID-19.

The chain carries TRBV28 and TRBJ2-7; perhaps TRBD2 as D (6 bases). CDR1 is MDHEN, CDR2 SYDVKM, per germline. This CDR3 region has 14 residues. The ends were cut back, 8 bases at V and 2 bases at J, with 16 bases in the middle. CDR3 protein: CASGTGTGTYEQYF. The CDR3 region has the DNA TGTGCCAGCGGAACCGGGACTGGGACCTACGAGCAGTACTTC.

At least ten counts were recorded for this clone. This chain uses TRBV6-5 with TRBJ1-5, with 7 bases lining up with TRBD1. This CDR3 spans 13 amino acids. Germline V lookup: CDR1 MNHEY, CDR2 SVGAGI. Unmatched junction bases numbered 1, after V lost 6 bases and J lost 2 bases. The CDR3 spells CASSDRGNQPQHF. The CDR3 DNA follows: TGTGCCAGCAGCGACAGGGGCAATCAGCCCCAGCATTTT.

This clone turned up a few times. The gene calls are TRBV11-2 and TRBJ2-1; 8 bases agree with TRBD2. Trimming removed 5 bases from V and 8 bases from J; junction bases left unmatched: 11. Germline CDR1 SGHAT, CDR2 FQNNGV. This CDR3 comprises 15 residues. The DNA for the CDR3 is TGTGCCAGCAGCCCATTGGCCAGCGGGGGCCATGAGCAGTTCTTC. It encodes CASSPLASGGHEQFF.

J is TRBJ2-7 and V is TRBV2, with 7 bases identical to TRBD1. The J segment lost 2 bases and the V segment lost 8 bases, leaving 6 bases of the junction unmatched. There are 13 residues in the CDR3. CDR1 SNHLY and CDR2 FYNNEI come from the germline V gene. The CDR3 reads CASLWDRAYEQYF. The CDR3 nucleotides read TGTGCCAGCCTATGGGACAGAGCCTACGAGCAGTACTTC.

The J gene is TRBJ2-3, the V gene TRBV12-3 or TRBV12-4; perhaps TRBD1 as D (5 bases). The CDR3 covers 13 residues. V lost 1 base and J lost 7, with 9 bases in between. The chain's CDR3 is CASSLEGRNTQYF. DNA for the CDR3: TGTGCCAGCAGTTTAGAGGGGCGAAATACGCAGTATTTT.

The genes are TRBV10-3 and TRBJ1-3; TRBD1 agrees at 9 bases. The trim removed 6 bases at V and 1 base at J, leaving 7 bases unmatched. CDR1 and CDR2 (germline): ENHRY, SYGVKD. This CDR3 contains 16 residues. CDR3 sequence reads: CAISQQGAPSGNTIYF. The CDR3, as DNA: TGTGCCATCAGCCAACAGGGGGCCCCATCTGGAAACACCATATATTTT.

In its sample, this clone was seen once. The chain has TRBV14 and TRBJ1-3; D not resolved. Germline lookup yields CDR1 SGHDN and CDR2 FVKESK. Trimming left V 1 base short and J 1 base short, with 8 bases between. The CDR3 runs 15 residues. In DNA form, the CDR3 reads TGTGCCAGCAGCCAAGGGCGGTTTTCTGGAAACACCATATATTTT. Its translation: CASSQGRFSGNTIYF.

The table lists this clone with a count of one. This chain connects TRBV6-2 or TRBV6-3 to TRBJ2-1, with 9 positions matching TRBD2. The J segment lost 10 bases and the V segment lost 4 bases, leaving 5 bases of the junction unmatched. The CDR3 runs to 13 residues. Germline lookup yields CDR1 MNHEY and CDR2 SVGEGT. Written as DNA, the CDR3 is TGTGCCAGCAGTTCCCTCGCGGGAGGGGAGCAGTTCTTC. It yields the protein CASSSLAGGEQFF.

V and J are TRBV3-1 (or the pseudogene TRBV3-2) and TRBJ2-1, with D unclear. The CDR3 runs to 15 residues. V lost 1 base and J 10 bases, leaving 17 bases between the germline ends. In germline, CDR1 is LGHDT, CDR2 YNNKEL (reference sequence). This CDR3 is CASSQVAALHGEQFF. The CDR3 coding sequence is TGTGCCAGCAGCCAAGTGGCAGCCCTGCACGGGGAGCAGTTCTTC.

The CDR3: CASSATSSGANVLTF. CDR3 sequence (DNA): TGTGCCAGCAGCGCAACAAGCTCTGGGGCCAACGTCCTGACTTTC. This chain links TRBV7-6 with TRBJ2-6; D gene ambiguous. The CDR3 has 15 residues. The V end lost 5 bases, the J end lost 0 bases, and 8 bases lay between the germline ends. Germline-derived CDR1 and CDR2 are SGHVS and FNYEAQ.

The CDR3 region has the DNA TGTGCCAGTAGTCCTAGCGGGGGGGCCCGAGAGACCCAGTACTTC. Protein product: CASSPSGGARETQYF. This chain links TRBV19 with TRBJ2-5; 12 bases line up with TRBD2. This CDR3 region has 15 residues. Germline trimming cut 5 bases from V and 4 bases from J; bases unmatched to any gene: 5. Germline CDR1 and CDR2: LNHDA and SQIVND (reference sequence).

This rearrangement joins TRBV7-9 to TRBJ1-2, with 8 positions matching TRBD1. This CDR3 is built from 15 residues. J gave up 4 bases and V 1 base, and 5 bases lay outside the gene matches. Germline V CDR1 and CDR2: SEHNR, FQNEAQ (reference sequence). CDR3 bases: TGTGCCAGCAGCTTAGACAGGGGGTTGGTCTATGGCTACACCTTC. Its protein product is CASSLDRGLVYGYTF.

The chain uses TRBV15 and TRBJ2-7, with D perhaps matching TRBD2 (5 bases). Germline V CDR1 and CDR2: LNHNV, YYDKDF (reference sequence). Trimming pared 0 bases from V and 2 bases from J, leaving 11 bases between. There are 15 residues in the CDR3. DNA of the CDR3: TGTGCCACCAGCAGAGAGGGCGCCGGGACCTACGAGCAGTACTTC. Protein product: CATSREGAGTYEQYF. Together with reference TRBV15 and TRBJ2-7, the CDR3 gives the full variable domain: DAMVIQNPRYQVTQFGKPVTLSCSQTLNHNVMYWYQQKSSQAPKLLFHYYDKDFNNEADTPDNFQSRRPNTSFCFLDIRSPGLGDTAMYLCATSREGAGTYEQYFGPGTRLTVT.

J is TRBJ1-2 and V is TRBV13; D gene unclear. This CDR3 has 13 residues. V lost 5 bases to trimming and J lost 5 bases, with 12 bases between them. Per germline, CDR1 PRHDT and CDR2 FYEKMQ (reference sequence). CDR3 region: CASSPGRGYGYTF. The CDR3 nucleotides read TGTGCCAGCAGCCCCGGACGGGGTTATGGCTACACCTTC.

CDR3 residues: CATSRTGGSYEQYF. The CDR3 DNA follows: TGTGCCACCAGCAGGACAGGGGGATCCTACGAGCAGTACTTC. The V gene is TRBV15, the J gene TRBJ2-7; 9 bases match TRBD1. The germline V gene encodes CDR1 LNHNV and CDR2 YYDKDF (reference sequence). Losses at the gene ends were 3 bases for V and 1 base for J; bases not matched to a gene: 1. CDR3 length: 14 amino acids.

V and J are TRBV5-6 and TRBJ1-2, with unresolved D. V was shortened by 0 bases and J by 7 bases, with 7 bases between the two germline ends. Per the germline V gene, CDR1 is SGHDT and CDR2 is YYEEEE. This CDR3 region has 12 residues. The CDR3 coding sequence is TGTGCCAGCAGCTTGGACGGCGGTGGCTACACCTTC. It codes for CASSLDGGGYTF. Looking up the rest from reference TRBV5-6 and TRBJ1-2 gives the full variable domain: DAGVTQSPTHLIKTRGQQVTLRCSPKSGHDTVSWYQQALGQGPQFIFQYYEEEERQRGNFPDRFSGHQFPNYSSELNVNALLLGDSALYLCASSLDGGGYTFGSGTRLTVV.

V is TRBV5-1 and J is TRBJ2-1; D is perhaps TRBD1 (6 bases). Trimming pared 0 bases from V and 10 bases from J, leaving 8 bases between. Germline lookup yields CDR1 SGHRS and CDR2 YFSETQ. The CDR3 extends over 12 amino acids. DNA of the CDR3: TGCGCCAGCAGCTTGGAAGGGGGAGAGCAGTTCTTC. It yields the protein CASSLEGGEQFF.